The 32 T cell receptor beta chains listed next were all sequenced from one sample in a study of CD8+CD57+ T cells in acquired aplastic anemia (dated by TCRdb to 2016 to 2019). Sequenced on an Illumina HiSeq 2000. Profiling of TCR beta VDJ combinations and CDR3 sequences used genomic DNA as the template. TCRdb cleaned the public reads at Q25 with fastp, built clones with MiXCR and kept in-frame beta chains. Under each unique CDR3 protein, matching rows form one entry showing the most common genes and DNA. The sample table records 250,000 to 350,000 distinct CDR3 sequences; 50% to 70% of these occur just once. The top ten constitute around 8% of the sample. Input material: sorted CD4+, CD8+, or CD8+CD57+ T cells (not recorded which) from PBMCs. The source of these receptors is a human donor with severe aplastic anemia or a healthy control (not recorded which).

The chain couples TRBV7-3 to TRBJ2-5, with no clear D. The CDR3 spans 14 residues. Between the trimmed V and J ends, which lost 2 bases and 2 bases, there was a span of 9 bases. Germline values: CDR1 SGHTA, CDR2 FQGTGA. The CDR3 DNA is TGTGCCAGCAGCTTAGACTGGGAACAAGAGACCCAGTACTTC. Its translation is CASSLDWEQETQYF.

This clonotype has a count of ten or more. The chain links TRBV5-1 to TRBJ2-1; D may be TRBD1 or TRBD2 (5 bases each). The CDR3 loop spans 13 amino acids. Germline V gene lookup returns CDR1 SGHRS and CDR2 YFSETQ. Trimming pared 4 bases from V and 10 bases from J, leaving 15 bases between. As DNA, the CDR3 is TGCGCCAGCAGCCCGGCGGACGGGGCCGAGCAGTTCTTC. Protein product: CASSPADGAEQFF. Variable domain in full (rest from reference TRBV5-1 and TRBJ2-1): KAGVTQTPRYLIKTRGQQVTLSCSPISGHRSVSWYQQTPGQGLQFLFEYFSETQRNKGNFPGRFSGRQFSNSRSEMNVSTLELGDSALYLCASSPADGAEQFFGPGTRLTVL.

The chain links TRBV24-1 to TRBJ2-6; D is unresolved. Germline assignment: CDR1 KGHDR and CDR2 SFDVKD. The length of the CDR3 is 13 residues. Deletions cut 7 bases from V and 1 base from J, with 4 bases between. The DNA for the CDR3 is TGTGCCACCAGGGAGTCTGGGGCCAACGTCCTGACTTTC. Residues: CATRESGANVLTF.

This clonotype was detected ten times or more. The chain carries TRBV5-1 and TRBJ1-1; D gene ambiguous. This CDR3 contains 16 residues. Trimming took off 0 bases at V and 0 bases at J, with 12 bases between the two ends. In germline, CDR1 is SGHRS, CDR2 YFSETQ. This chain's CDR3 is CASSLALTNMNTEAFF. In nucleotides, the CDR3 is TGCGCCAGCAGCTTGGCACTGACAAACATGAACACTGAAGCTTTCTTT. The full variable domain, its missing parts supplied by reference TRBV5-1 and TRBJ1-1, is KAGVTQTPRYLIKTRGQQVTLSCSPISGHRSVSWYQQTPGQGLQFLFEYFSETQRNKGNFPGRFSGRQFSNSRSEMNVSTLELGDSALYLCASSLALTNMNTEAFFGQGTRLTVV.

This clonotype has just one count. The V gene is TRBV11-2, the J gene TRBJ2-3; 12 bases align to TRBD2. Trimming removed 3 bases from V and 4 bases from J; junction bases left unmatched: 5. The CDR3 is made up of 16 amino acids. CDR1 SGHAT and CDR2 FQNNGV come from the germline V gene. CDR3 bases: TGTGCCAGCAGCTTCCGACTAGCGGGAGTAGCAGATACGCAGTATTTT. It codes for CASSFRLAGVADTQYF. The whole variable domain, remainder taken from reference TRBV11-2 and TRBJ2-3, is EAGVAQSPRYKIIEKRQSVAFWCNPISGHATLYWYQQILGQGPKLLIQFQNNGVVDDSQLPKDRFSAERLKGVDSTLKIQPAKLEDSAVYLCASSFRLAGVADTQYFGPGTRLTVL.

This chain connects TRBV24-1 to TRBJ2-2, with 14 bases aligning to TRBD2. The CDR3 has 17 residues. CDR1 KGHDR and CDR2 SFDVKD come from the germline V gene. V lost 7 bases and J lost 4; bases outside the gene matches: 7. The CDR3 bases are TGTGCCACCAGCCTGGGACTAGCGGGAGTCAGCACCGGGGAGCTGTTTTTT. Translation: CATSLGLAGVSTGELFF.

This clonotype came up many times. The chain couples TRBV30 to TRBJ2-7; D is perhaps TRBD1 or TRBD2 (5 bases each). Germline lookup yields CDR1 GTSNPN and CDR2 SVGIG (reference sequence). This CDR3 contains 13 residues. The ends were cut back, 6 bases at V and 2 bases at J, with 14 bases in the middle. The CDR3: CACGTVLPYEQYF. Written as DNA, the CDR3 is TGTGCCTGCGGGACGGTACTACCCTACGAGCAGTACTTC.

This clonotype was counted between two and nine times. The J gene is TRBJ2-1, the V gene TRBV7-3; a possible D gene is TRBD1 (6 bases). Trimming took off 6 bases at V and 5 bases at J, with 14 bases between the two ends. CDR1 and CDR2 from the germline V gene are SGHTA and FQGTGA. The CDR3 runs to 14 residues. CDR3 in amino acids: CASSLGRGNNEQFF. For the CDR3, the DNA is TGTGCCAGCAGTTTGGGCAGGGGTAACAATGAGCAGTTCTTC.

This clonotype was observed once. This chain joins TRBV7-9 and TRBJ2-1; 10 bases map to TRBD1. The CDR3 consists of 16 residues. V lost 6 bases, J lost 0 bases, and 5 bases stayed unmatched. Germline CDR1 reads SEHNR; CDR2 reads FQNEAQ (reference sequence). DNA for the CDR3: TGTGCCAGCAGTTCGGACAGGGGGGCCTCCTACAATGAGCAGTTCTTC. As protein: CASSSDRGASYNEQFF. Full variable domain (remainder filled in from reference TRBV7-9 and TRBJ2-1): DTGVSQNPRHKITKRGQNVTFRCDPISEHNRLYWYRQTLGQGPEFLTYFQNEAQLEKSRLLSDRFSAERPKGSFSTLEIQRTEQGDSAMYLCASSSDRGASYNEQFFGPGTRLTVL.

The chain uses TRBV5-1 and TRBJ1-5; unclear D gene. Trimming removed 4 bases at V and 6 bases at J, with 17 bases between. Germline V gene sequence: CDR1 SGHRS, CDR2 YFSETQ. The CDR3 has 15 amino acids. The CDR3 coding sequence is TGCGCCAGCAGCCGGGAGGCTGGTGCGGGTCAGCCCCAGCATTTT. This encodes CASSREAGAGQPQHF.

V and J are TRBV25-1 and TRBJ1-1; 11 bases line up with TRBD1. V shed 3 bases, J shed 7 bases, and the junction held 19 bases outside the gene matches. The length of the CDR3 is 19 residues. In germline, CDR1 is MGHDK, CDR2 SYGVNS. CDR3 sequence reads: CASSDWDFFDPGQGGEAFF. The CDR3 DNA is TGTGCCAGCAGTGATTGGGATTTTTTCGACCCGGGACAGGGGGGTGAAGCTTTCTTT.

The CDR3 nucleotides read TGTGCCACCGCTGGGGTCCTCTCCTACAATGAGCAGTTCTTC. Amino acid sequence: CATAGVLSYNEQFF. The chain couples TRBV15 to TRBJ2-1; D is undetermined. The germline V and J ends were trimmed by 8 bases and 0 bases, with 11 bases remaining between them. The CDR3 consists of 14 residues. Germline V gene lookup returns CDR1 LNHNV and CDR2 YYDKDF (reference sequence). Supplemented by reference TRBV15 and TRBJ2-1, the full variable domain reads DAMVIQNPRYQVTQFGKPVTLSCSQTLNHNVMYWYQQKSSQAPKLLFHYYDKDFNNEADTPDNFQSRRPNTSFCFLDIRSPGLGDTAMYLCATAGVLSYNEQFFGPGTRLTVL.

The gene calls are TRBV5-6 and TRBJ1-6; D might be TRBD1 (5 bases). Trimming stripped 5 bases from V and 9 bases from J, with 12 bases between. The germline CDR1 and CDR2 sequences are SGHDT and YYEEEE. This CDR3 has 13 residues. The chain's CDR3 is CASRVRAGSPLHF. CDR3 nucleotides: TGTGCCAGCAGAGTCAGGGCTGGTTCACCCCTCCACTTT.

To note about this clonotype: Sequence at one end of the junction differs from germline and may be a read error. The CDR3 DNA is TGTGCCAGCAGCCCACAGGGGGCTAGCACAGTTACGCAGTATTTT. This translates into CASSPQGASTVTQYF. The chain links TRBV7-3 to TRBJ2-3; 9 bases agree with TRBD1. This CDR3 region has 15 residues. Germline CDR1 SGHTA, CDR2 FQGTGA.

For this clonotype: The junction differs from germline at one of its ends, possibly a read error. This sequence joins TRBV15 and TRBJ1-6; D gene ambiguous. Germline loops: CDR1 LNHNV, CDR2 YYDKDF (reference sequence). The CDR3 spans 15 residues. CDR3 region: CATSRRPGLDSPPHF. CDR3 bases: TGCGCCACCAGCAGGAGGCCCGGGTTGGATTCACCCCCCCACTTT.

CDR3 residues: CSAYRAAQETQYF. CDR3 in DNA: TGCAGTGCTTATCGGGCGGCACAAGAGACCCAGTACTTC. V is TRBV20-1 and J is TRBJ2-5, with unresolved D. Trimming removed 5 bases at V and 2 bases at J, with 12 bases between. CDR3 length: 13 residues. From germline, CDR1 is DFQATT and CDR2 SNEGSKA (reference sequence).

The V and J genes are TRBV24-1 and TRBJ1-2; 7 nucleotides match TRBD1. The V and J ends lost 11 bases and 5 bases, in that order; junction bases with no gene match: 7. Germline V gives CDR1 KGHDR, CDR2 SFDVKD. This CDR3 is 12 amino acids long. The CDR3 reads CASSLTGYGYTF. CDR3 DNA: TGTGCCAGCAGCCTGACAGGGTATGGCTACACCTTC.

This clonotype was seen at least ten times. The chain uses TRBV30 and TRBJ2-1; weak D call: TRBD2 (6 bases). This CDR3 comprises 11 residues. V was trimmed by 8 bases and J by 11 bases, leaving 16 bases between them. Germline V gene lookup returns CDR1 GTSNPN and CDR2 SVGIG (reference sequence). DNA for the CDR3: TGTGCCCTACTAAGCGGGCCCAAGCAGTTCTTC. Its translation: CALLSGPKQFF.

This chain joins TRBV7-9 and TRBJ2-3; a weak D match, TRBD1 (5 bases). Germline V gene sequence: CDR1 SEHNR, CDR2 FQNEAQ (reference sequence). Trimming stripped 5 bases from V and 1 base from J, with 13 bases between. CDR3 length: 15 amino acids. The CDR3 coding sequence is TGTGCCAGCAGCATCGCTAGGGGTGGCACAGATACGCAGTATTTT. Translating gives CASSIARGGTDTQYF. The whole variable domain, filled in from reference TRBV7-9 and TRBJ2-3, reads DTGVSQNPRHKITKRGQNVTFRCDPISEHNRLYWYRQTLGQGPEFLTYFQNEAQLEKSRLLSDRFSAERPKGSFSTLEIQRTEQGDSAMYLCASSIARGGTDTQYFGPGTRLTVL.

J is TRBJ2-3 and V is TRBV12-3 or TRBV12-4; the D call may be TRBD1 or TRBD2 (5 bases each). The V and J ends lost 4 bases and 6 bases respectively, with 17 bases between them. The CDR3 totals 15 residues. The CDR3, as DNA: TGTGCCAGCAGTTACCAGGGCGCGGGTATGGATACGCAGTATTTT. This sequence encodes CASSYQGAGMDTQYF.

This clonotype has ten or more counts. The chain carries TRBV5-8 and TRBJ1-4, with 10 bases lining up with TRBD1. Germline V gene sequence: CDR1 SGHTS, CDR2 YDEGEE. J lost 3 bases, V lost 4 bases, and 3 bases had no gene match. The CDR3 has 15 amino acids. The CDR3 nucleotides read TGTGCCAGCAGCACCGGGACAGGGGCTAATGAAAAACTGTTTTTT. Encoded protein: CASSTGTGANEKLFF.

The rearrangement uses TRBV2 and TRBJ2-7, with TRBD1 matching over 9 bases. CDR1 and CDR2 from the germline V gene are SNHLY and FYNNEI. The CDR3 contains 15 residues. Trimming at V came to 6 bases and at J to 4 bases, leaving 10 bases not matched to a gene. CDR3 loop: CASRTGTGSLYEQYF. CDR3 DNA sequence: TGTGCCAGCAGGACCGGGACAGGGTCCCTTTACGAGCAGTACTTC.

This clonotype was seen a few times. The chain uses TRBV20-1 and TRBJ2-7, with D perhaps assigned TRBD1 or TRBD2 (5 bases each). From germline, CDR1 is DFQATT and CDR2 SNEGSKA (reference sequence). This CDR3 has 12 residues. The V gene lost 3 bases and the J gene lost 3 bases, with 9 bases spanning the gap. The DNA for the CDR3 is TGCAGTGCTAGCCCGAGGGGCTACGAGCAGTACTTC. Its translation: CSASPRGYEQYF.

The table lists this clonotype with many counts. The rearrangement uses TRBV5-8 and TRBJ2-3; a possible D gene is TRBD1 (6 bases). The ends were cut back, 2 bases at V and 3 bases at J, with 16 bases in the middle. Germline-derived CDR1 and CDR2 are SGHTS and YDEGEE. The CDR3 totals 16 residues. The CDR3 bases are TGTGCCAGCAGCTTCCTCGGACAGCCGAGGACAGATACGCAGTATTTT. Its protein is CASSFLGQPRTDTQYF.

This clonotype has just a few counts. This chain links TRBV6-5 with TRBJ1-6; D is unclear. The germline V gene has CDR1 MNHEY and CDR2 SVGAGI. The CDR3 spans 14 residues. The ends were cut back, 6 bases at V and 7 bases at J, with 13 bases in the middle. The chain's CDR3 is CASRTTGRNSPLHF. In DNA form, the CDR3 reads TGTGCCAGCAGAACGACGGGAAGGAATTCACCCCTCCACTTT.

This clonotype appeared once. This chain joins TRBV7-9 and TRBJ2-7, with TRBD2 as a possible D gene (5 bases). CDR1 and CDR2 (germline): SEHNR, FQNEAQ (reference sequence). This CDR3 has 13 residues. V lost 1 base to trimming and J lost 3 bases, with 7 bases between them. The CDR3 DNA is TGTGCCAGCAGCTTAGGGACTTACTACGAGCAGTACTTC. It encodes CASSLGTYYEQYF. Full variable domain (remainder filled in from reference TRBV7-9 and TRBJ2-7): DTGVSQNPRHKITKRGQNVTFRCDPISEHNRLYWYRQTLGQGPEFLTYFQNEAQLEKSRLLSDRFSAERPKGSFSTLEIQRTEQGDSAMYLCASSLGTYYEQYFGPGTRLTVT.

This clonotype is a singleton in its sample. The gene calls are TRBV7-2 and TRBJ1-1; D is undetermined. CDR3 length equals 16 residues. Germline V gene sequence: CDR1 SGHTA, CDR2 FQGNSA. The germline V and J ends were trimmed by 1 base and 1 base, with 13 bases remaining between them. Here the CDR3 reads CASSLVGRASNTEAFF. The CDR3 DNA sequence: TGTGCCAGCAGCTTAGTCGGTCGGGCATCGAACACTGAAGCTTTCTTT.

A few counts support this clonotype. Here the CDR3 DNA reads TGCAGCGCTACCCTCCGCGGGACCGACGAGCAGTACTTC. Translating gives CSATLRGTDEQYF. The chain carries TRBV29-1 and TRBJ2-7; TRBD2 might be the D (6 bases). Germline V gene lookup returns CDR1 SQVTM and CDR2 ANQGSEA. The CDR3 loop spans 13 amino acids. Between the trimmed V and J ends, which lost 7 bases and 5 bases, there was a span of 18 bases.

There are a few counts of this clonotype. This sequence joins TRBV2 and TRBJ2-2; no firm D call. V dropped 4 bases and J dropped 7 bases, with 4 bases sitting between them. CDR1 is SNHLY, CDR2 FYNNEI, per germline. This CDR3 has 11 amino acids. The CDR3 nucleotides are TGTGCCAGCAGTGCCGACGGGGAGCTGTTTTTT. It codes for CASSADGELFF.

The chain is built from TRBV2 and TRBJ1-5; D is uncertain. V lost 5 bases and J lost 3, with 8 bases in between. CDR3 length: 13 residues. Germline V CDR1 and CDR2: SNHLY, FYNNEI. This CDR3 reads CASSRPPNQPQHF. The CDR3 DNA reads TGTGCCAGCAGTCGACCTCCCAATCAGCCCCAGCATTTT.

V gene TRBV7-3 combines with J gene TRBJ1-6; D gene unclear. Looked up from germline, CDR1 is SGHTA and CDR2 is FQGTGA. The CDR3 loop spans 14 amino acids. Trimming left V 4 bases short and J 2 bases short, with 6 bases between. The CDR3 loop is CASSYGPYNSPLHF. CDR3 DNA: TGTGCCAGCAGCTACGGACCCTATAATTCACCCCTCCACTTT.

This clonotype occurred many times. This rearrangement joins TRBV7-3 to TRBJ1-1; tentatively, D is TRBD1 (6 bases). Germline-derived CDR1 and CDR2 are SGHTA and FQGTGA. The germline V and J ends were trimmed by 4 bases and 4 bases, with 19 bases remaining between them. The CDR3 spans 16 residues. CDR3 in DNA: TGTGCCAGCAGCTCGTTCGGGGGCCCCCGGGGCACTGAAGCTTTCTTT. Amino acid sequence: CASSSFGGPRGTEAFF. Complete variable domain (other parts from reference TRBV7-3 and TRBJ1-1): GAGVSQTPSNKVTEKGKYVELRCDPISGHTALYWYRQSLGQGPEFLIYFQGTGAADDSGLPNDRFFAVRPEGSVSTLKIQRTERGDSAVYLCASSSFGGPRGTEAFFGQGTRLTVV.